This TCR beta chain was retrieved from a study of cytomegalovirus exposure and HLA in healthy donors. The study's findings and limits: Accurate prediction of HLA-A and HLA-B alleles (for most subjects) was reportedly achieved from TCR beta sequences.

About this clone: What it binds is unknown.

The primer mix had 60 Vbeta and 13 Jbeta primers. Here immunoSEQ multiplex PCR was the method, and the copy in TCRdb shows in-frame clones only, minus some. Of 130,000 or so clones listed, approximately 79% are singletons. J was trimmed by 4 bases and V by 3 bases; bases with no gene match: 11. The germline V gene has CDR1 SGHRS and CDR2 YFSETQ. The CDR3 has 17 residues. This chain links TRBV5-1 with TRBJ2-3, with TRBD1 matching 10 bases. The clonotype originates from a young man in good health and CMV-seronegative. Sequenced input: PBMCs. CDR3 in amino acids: CASSSSTGGFGADTQYF. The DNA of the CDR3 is TGCGCCAGCAGCTCCTCGACAGGGGGCTTTGGGGCAGATACGCAGTATTTT.